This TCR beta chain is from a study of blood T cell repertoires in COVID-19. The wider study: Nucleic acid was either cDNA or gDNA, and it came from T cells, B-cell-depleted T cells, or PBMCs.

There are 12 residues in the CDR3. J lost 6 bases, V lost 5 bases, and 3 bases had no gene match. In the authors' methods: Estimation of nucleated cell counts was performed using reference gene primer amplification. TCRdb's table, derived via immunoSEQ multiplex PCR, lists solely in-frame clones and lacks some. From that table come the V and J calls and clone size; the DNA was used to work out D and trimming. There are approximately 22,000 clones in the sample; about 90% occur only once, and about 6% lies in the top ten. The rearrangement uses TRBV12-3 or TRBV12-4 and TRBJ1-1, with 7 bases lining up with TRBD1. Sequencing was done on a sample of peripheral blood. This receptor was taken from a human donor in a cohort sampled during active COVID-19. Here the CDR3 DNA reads TGTGCCAGCAGTCAAGGGGGCTCTGAAGCTTTCTTT. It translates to CASSQGGSEAFF.